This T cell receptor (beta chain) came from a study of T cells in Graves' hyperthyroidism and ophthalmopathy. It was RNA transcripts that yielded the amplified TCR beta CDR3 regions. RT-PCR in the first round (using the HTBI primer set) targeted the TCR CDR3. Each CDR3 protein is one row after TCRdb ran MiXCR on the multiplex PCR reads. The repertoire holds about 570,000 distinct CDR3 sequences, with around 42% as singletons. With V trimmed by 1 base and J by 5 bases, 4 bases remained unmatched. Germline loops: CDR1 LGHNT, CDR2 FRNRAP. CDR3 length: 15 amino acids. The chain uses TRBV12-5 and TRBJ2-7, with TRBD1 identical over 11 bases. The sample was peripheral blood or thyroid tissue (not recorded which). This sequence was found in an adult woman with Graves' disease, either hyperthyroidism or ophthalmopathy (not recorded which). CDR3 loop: CASGLAGTGGNEQYF. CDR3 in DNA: TGTGCTAGTGGTTTGGCCGGGACAGGGGGGAACGAGCAGTACTTC. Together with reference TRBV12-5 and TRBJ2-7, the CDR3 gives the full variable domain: DARVTQTPRHKVTEMGQEVTMRCQPILGHNTVFWYRQTMMQGLELLAYFRNRAPLDDSGMPKDRFSAEMPDATLATLKIQPSEPRDSAVYFCASGLAGTGGNEQYFGPGTRLTVT.